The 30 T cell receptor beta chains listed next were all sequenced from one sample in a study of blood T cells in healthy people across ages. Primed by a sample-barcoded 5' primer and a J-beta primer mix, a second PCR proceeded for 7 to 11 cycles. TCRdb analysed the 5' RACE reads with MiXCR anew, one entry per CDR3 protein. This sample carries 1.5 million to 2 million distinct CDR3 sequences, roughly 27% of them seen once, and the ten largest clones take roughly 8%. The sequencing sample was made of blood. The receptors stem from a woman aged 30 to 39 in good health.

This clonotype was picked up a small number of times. The CDR3 reads CSAASSTDTQYF. In DNA, the CDR3 is TGCAGCGCGGCTTCTAGCACAGATACGCAGTATTTT. The chain couples TRBV29-1 to TRBJ2-3; D unclear. V was shortened by 7 bases and J by 0 bases, with 8 bases between the two germline ends. The length of the CDR3 is 12 residues. Per germline, CDR1 SQVTM and CDR2 ANQGSEA.

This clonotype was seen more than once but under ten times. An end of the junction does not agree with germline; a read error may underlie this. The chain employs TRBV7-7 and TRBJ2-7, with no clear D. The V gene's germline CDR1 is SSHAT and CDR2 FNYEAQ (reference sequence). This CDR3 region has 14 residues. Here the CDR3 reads CASSFNLDSNEQYF. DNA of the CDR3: TGTGCCAGCAGCTTTAACCTAGACTCCAACGAGCAGTACTTC.

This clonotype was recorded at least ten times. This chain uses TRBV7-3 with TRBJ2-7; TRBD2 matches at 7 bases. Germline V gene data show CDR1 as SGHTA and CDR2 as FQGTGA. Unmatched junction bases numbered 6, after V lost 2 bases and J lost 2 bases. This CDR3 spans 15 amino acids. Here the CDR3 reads CASSLGGGPTYEQYF. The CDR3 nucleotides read TGTGCCAGCAGCTTAGGGGGGGGACCCACCTACGAGCAGTACTTC.

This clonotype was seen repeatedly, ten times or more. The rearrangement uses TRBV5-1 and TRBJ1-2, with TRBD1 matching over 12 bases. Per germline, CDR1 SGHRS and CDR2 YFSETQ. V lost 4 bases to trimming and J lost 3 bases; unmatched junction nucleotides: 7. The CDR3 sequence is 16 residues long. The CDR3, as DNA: TGCGCCAGCAGCCCACGAGGGACAGGGGGCGACTATGGCTACACCTTC. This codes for CASSPRGTGGDYGYTF. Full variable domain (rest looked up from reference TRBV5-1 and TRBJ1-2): KAGVTQTPRYLIKTRGQQVTLSCSPISGHRSVSWYQQTPGQGLQFLFEYFSETQRNKGNFPGRFSGRQFSNSRSEMNVSTLELGDSALYLCASSPRGTGGDYGYTFGSGTRLTVV.

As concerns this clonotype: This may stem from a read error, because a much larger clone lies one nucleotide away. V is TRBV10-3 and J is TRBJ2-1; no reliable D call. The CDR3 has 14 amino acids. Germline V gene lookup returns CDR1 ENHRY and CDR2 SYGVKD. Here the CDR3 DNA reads TGTACCATCACCGGCACGAGCTCCTACAATGAGCAGTTCTTC. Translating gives CTITGTSSYNEQFF.

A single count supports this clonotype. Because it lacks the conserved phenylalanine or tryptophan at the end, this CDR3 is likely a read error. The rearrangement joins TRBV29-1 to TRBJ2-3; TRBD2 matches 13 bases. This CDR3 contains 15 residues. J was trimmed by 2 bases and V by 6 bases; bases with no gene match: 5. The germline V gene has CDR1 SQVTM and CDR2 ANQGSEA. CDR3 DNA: TGCAGCGTATCGGGACTAGCGGGGATCACAGATACGCAGTATATT. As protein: CSVSGLAGITDTQYI.

CDR3 nucleotides: TGTGCCAGCAGTTTGATTAGCGGGATACTACGGGAGCAGTACTTC. Its protein product is CASSLISGILREQYF. V gene TRBV12-3 or TRBV12-4 combines with J gene TRBJ2-5, with TRBD2 matching 8 bases. The V gene end was trimmed by 3 bases and the J gene end by 11 bases; junction bases not matched to a gene: 14. The CDR3 has 15 residues.

CDR3 protein: CASSDQGGPFNEQFF. The CDR3 DNA reads as TGCGCCAGCAGTGACCAGGGTGGCCCTTTCAATGAGCAGTTCTTC. The gene calls are TRBV10-1 and TRBJ2-1; D possibly corresponds to TRBD1 (5 bases). This CDR3 has 15 residues. With 3 bases removed from V and 6 bases from J, the gap between germline ends came to 15 bases. Germline assignment: CDR1 WNHNN and CDR2 SYGVQD (reference sequence).

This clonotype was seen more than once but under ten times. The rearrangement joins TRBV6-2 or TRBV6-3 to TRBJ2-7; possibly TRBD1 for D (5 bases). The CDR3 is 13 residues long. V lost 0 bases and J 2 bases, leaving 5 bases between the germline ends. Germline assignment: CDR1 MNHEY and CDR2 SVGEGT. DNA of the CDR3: TGTGCCAGCAGTTACTCGGACACCTACGAGCAGTACTTC. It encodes CASSYSDTYEQYF.

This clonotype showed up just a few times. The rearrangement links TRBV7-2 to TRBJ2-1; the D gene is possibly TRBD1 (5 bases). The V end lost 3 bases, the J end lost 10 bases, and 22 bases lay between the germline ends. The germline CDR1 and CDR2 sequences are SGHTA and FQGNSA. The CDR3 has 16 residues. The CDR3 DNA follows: TGTGCCAGCAGCTTTGCCCAGGCAGGGTCATTCGGGGAGCAGTTCTTC. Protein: CASSFAQAGSFGEQFF.

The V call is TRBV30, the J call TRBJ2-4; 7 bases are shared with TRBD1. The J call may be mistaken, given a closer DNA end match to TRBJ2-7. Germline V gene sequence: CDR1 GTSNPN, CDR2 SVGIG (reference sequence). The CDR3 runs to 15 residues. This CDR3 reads CAWSAKQGSSYEQYF. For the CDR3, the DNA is TGTGCCTGGAGTGCCAAACAGGGGAGCAGCTACGAGCAGTACTTC.

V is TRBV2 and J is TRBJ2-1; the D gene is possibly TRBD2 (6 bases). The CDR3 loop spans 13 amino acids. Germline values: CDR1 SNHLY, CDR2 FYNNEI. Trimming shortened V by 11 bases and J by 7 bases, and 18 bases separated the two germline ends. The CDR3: CAGRTLIPNEQFF. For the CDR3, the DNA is TGTGCCGGGAGGACTCTCATCCCTAATGAGCAGTTCTTC.

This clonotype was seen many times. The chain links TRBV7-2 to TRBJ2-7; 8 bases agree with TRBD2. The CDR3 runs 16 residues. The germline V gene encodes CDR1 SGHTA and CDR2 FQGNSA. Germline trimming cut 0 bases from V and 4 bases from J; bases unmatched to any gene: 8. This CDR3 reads CASSLATSGAPYEQYF. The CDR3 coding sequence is TGTGCCAGCAGCTTAGCCACTAGCGGCGCACCTTACGAGCAGTACTTC.

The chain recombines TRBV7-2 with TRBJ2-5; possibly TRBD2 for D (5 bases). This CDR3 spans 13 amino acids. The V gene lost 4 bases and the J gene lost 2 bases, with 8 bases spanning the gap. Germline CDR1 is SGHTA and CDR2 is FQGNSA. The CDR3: CASSYGVQETQYF. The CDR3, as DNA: TGTGCCAGCAGCTACGGGGTACAAGAGACCCAGTACTTC.

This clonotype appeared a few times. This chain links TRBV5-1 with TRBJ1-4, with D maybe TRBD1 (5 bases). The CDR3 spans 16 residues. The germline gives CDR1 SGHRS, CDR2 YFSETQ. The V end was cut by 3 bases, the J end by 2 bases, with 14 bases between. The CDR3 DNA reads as TGCGCCAGCAGCTCAACTCCGGGACGGACTAATGAAAAACTGTTTTTT. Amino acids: CASSSTPGRTNEKLFF.

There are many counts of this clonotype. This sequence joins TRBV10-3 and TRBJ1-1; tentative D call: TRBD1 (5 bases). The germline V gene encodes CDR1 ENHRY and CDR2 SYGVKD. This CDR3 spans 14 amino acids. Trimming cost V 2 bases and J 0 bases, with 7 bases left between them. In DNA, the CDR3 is TGTGCCATCAGTGAGCCAGGGATGAACACTGAAGCTTTCTTT. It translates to CAISEPGMNTEAFF.

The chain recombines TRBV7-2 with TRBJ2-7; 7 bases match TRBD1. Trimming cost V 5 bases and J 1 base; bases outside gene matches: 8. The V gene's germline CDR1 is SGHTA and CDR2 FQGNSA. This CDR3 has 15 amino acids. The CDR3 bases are TGTGCCAGCAGCCATGGACAGGTGGGGTCCTACGAGCAGTACTTC. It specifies CASSHGQVGSYEQYF.

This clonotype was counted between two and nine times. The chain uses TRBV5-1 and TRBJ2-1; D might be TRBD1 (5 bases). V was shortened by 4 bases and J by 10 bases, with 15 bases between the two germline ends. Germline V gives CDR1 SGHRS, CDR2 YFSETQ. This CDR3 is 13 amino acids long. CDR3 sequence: CASSAPGRVEQFF. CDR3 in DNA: TGCGCCAGCAGCGCGCCGGGCAGGGTGGAGCAGTTCTTC.

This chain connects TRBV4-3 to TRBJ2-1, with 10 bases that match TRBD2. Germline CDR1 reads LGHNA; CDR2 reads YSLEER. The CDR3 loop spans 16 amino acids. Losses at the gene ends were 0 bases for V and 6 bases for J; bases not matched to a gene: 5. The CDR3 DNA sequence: TGCGCCAGCAGCCAAGATACTAGCGGGGACTTCAATGAGCAGTTCTTC. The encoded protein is CASSQDTSGDFNEQFF.

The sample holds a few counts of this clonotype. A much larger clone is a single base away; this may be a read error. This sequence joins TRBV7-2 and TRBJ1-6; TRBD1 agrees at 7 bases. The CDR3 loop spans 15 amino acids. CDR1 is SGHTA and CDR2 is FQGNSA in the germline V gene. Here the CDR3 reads CASSRTSGGGSPRHF. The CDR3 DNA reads TGTGCCAGCAGCCGCACGTCAGGGGGTGGATCACCCCGCCACTTT.

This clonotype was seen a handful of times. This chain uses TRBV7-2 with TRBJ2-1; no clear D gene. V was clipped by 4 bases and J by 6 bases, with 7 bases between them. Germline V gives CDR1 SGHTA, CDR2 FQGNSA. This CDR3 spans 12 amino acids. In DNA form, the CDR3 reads TGTGCCAGCAGCTCCGCTTTCAATGAGCAGTTCTTC. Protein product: CASSSAFNEQFF.

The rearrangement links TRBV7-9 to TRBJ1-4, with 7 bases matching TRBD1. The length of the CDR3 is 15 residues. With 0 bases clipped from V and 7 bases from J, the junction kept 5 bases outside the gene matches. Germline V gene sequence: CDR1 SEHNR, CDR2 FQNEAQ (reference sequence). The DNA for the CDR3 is TGTGCCAGCAGCTTAGCGTGGAGGGGGCCTGAAAAACTGTTTTTT. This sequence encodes CASSLAWRGPEKLFF.

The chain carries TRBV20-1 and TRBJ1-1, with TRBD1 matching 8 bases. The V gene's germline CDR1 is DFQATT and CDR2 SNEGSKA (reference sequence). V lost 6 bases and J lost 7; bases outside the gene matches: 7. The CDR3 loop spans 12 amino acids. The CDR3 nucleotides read TGCAGTGCCACGCCGGGACAGGATGAAGCTTTCTTT. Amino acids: CSATPGQDEAFF.

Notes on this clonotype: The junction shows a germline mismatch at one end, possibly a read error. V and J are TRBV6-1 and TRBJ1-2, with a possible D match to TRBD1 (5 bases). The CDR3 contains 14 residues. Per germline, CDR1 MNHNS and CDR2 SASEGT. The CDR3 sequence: CASSTYLGDYGHTF. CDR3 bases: TGTGCCAGCAGTACATACCTGGGGGACTATGGCCACACCTTC.

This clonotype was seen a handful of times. The CDR3 DNA is TGTGCCAGCAGCTTAGTCCCAGGCCCCGGAGAACTGTTTTTT. Protein sequence: CASSLVPGPGELFF. The V and J genes are TRBV7-2 and TRBJ1-4; D uncertain. Per germline, CDR1 SGHTA and CDR2 FQGNSA. There are 14 residues in the CDR3. V was trimmed by 1 base and J by 12 bases, leaving 15 bases between them.

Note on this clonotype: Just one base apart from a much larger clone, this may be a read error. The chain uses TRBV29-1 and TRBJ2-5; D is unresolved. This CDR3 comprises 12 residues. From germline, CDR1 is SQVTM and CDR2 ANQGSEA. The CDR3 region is CSVRPTQEAQYF. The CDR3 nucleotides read TGCAGCGTTCGGCCAACACAAGAGGCCCAGTACTTC.

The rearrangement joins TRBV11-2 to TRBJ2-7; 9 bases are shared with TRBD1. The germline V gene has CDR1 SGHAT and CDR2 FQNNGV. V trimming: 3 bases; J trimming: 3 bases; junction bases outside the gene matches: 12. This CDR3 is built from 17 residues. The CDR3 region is CASSFTGQGTQRYEQYF. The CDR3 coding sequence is TGTGCCAGCAGCTTTACGGGACAGGGAACTCAGCGCTACGAGCAGTACTTC.

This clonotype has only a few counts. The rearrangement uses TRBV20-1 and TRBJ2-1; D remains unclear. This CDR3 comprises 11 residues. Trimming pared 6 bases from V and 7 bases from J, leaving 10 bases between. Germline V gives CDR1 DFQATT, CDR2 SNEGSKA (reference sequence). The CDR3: CSAPDRNEQFF. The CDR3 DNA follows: TGCAGTGCGCCAGACCGGAATGAGCAGTTCTTC.

The DNA for the CDR3 is TGTGCCAGCAGCCTGGCTTGGCTCTCCGGTGAGCAGTTCTTC. It translates to CASSLAWLSGEQFF. The V gene is TRBV7-8, the J gene TRBJ2-1; no firm D call. V lost 5 bases and J 9 bases, leaving 17 bases between the germline ends. Germline V lookup: CDR1 SGHVS, CDR2 FQNEAQ. The CDR3 runs to 14 residues. The whole variable domain, filled in from reference TRBV7-8 and TRBJ2-1, reads GAGVSQSPRYKVAKRGQDVALRCDPISGHVSLFWYQQALGQGPEFLTYFQNEAQLDKSGLPSDRFFAERPEGSVSTLKIQRTQQEDSAVYLCASSLAWLSGEQFFGPGTRLTVL.

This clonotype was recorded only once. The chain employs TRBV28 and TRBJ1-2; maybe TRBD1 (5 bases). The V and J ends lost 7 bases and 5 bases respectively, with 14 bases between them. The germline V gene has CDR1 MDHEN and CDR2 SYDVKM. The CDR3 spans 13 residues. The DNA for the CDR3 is TGTGCCAGCATGCAGGGATTTACTTATGGCTACACCTTC. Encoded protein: CASMQGFTYGYTF.